This TCR beta chain stems from a study of blood T cell repertoires in COVID-19. The method was immunoSEQ multiplex PCR; TCRdb's version includes in-frame clones alone and lacks a portion of them. This sample carries some 360,000 clones, around 87% of them seen once, and the ten largest clones take 2.3%. The germline gives CDR1 MNHEY, CDR2 SVGAGI. This CDR3 has 14 amino acids. The V gene end was trimmed by 5 bases and the J gene end by 4 bases; junction bases not matched to a gene: 6. This clone was detected a few times. This clonotype was obtained from a woman aged 60-70 years with COVID-19, enrolled during active disease. Sequenced material: peripheral blood. The V call is TRBV6-5, the J call TRBJ1-2, with 8 nucleotides matching TRBD1. The CDR3 sequence is CASSRQGTVYGYTF. The CDR3 bases are TGTGCCAGCAGTAGACAGGGGACGGTCTATGGCTACACCTTC.